One sample yielded the 27 T cell receptor delta chains listed below, sequenced in a study of Vδ1+ human thymocytes. Whole-study findings and limits: Thymic TRG and TRD repertoires appeared highly polyclonal, with Gaussian CDR3 length distributions.

Their antigens remain unidentified. The template was reverse-transcribed extracted RNA. Pooled V-gene forward primers with one constant-region reverse primer generated the CDR3 amplicons by multiplex PCR. TCRdb redid the clone calls on the multiplex PCR reads with CATT. The sample consists of just under 55,000 delta-chain clones, about 15% of them appearing once. The material sequenced was Vdelta1+ gamma-delta thymocytes from the thymus. This sample's subset: FACS-sorted CD3+ TCRalphabeta- TCRVdelta1+ TCRVdelta2- thymocytes. Receptors originate from a boy under two years old who had congenital heart surgery.

This clone was detected a few times. The rearrangement links TRDV1 to TRDJ1, with 8 nucleotides matching TRDD3. CDR1 and CDR2 (germline): TSWWSYY, QGS. CDR3 size: 17 residues. V lost 5 bases to trimming and J lost 0 bases; unmatched junction nucleotides: 11. The DNA for the CDR3 is TGTGCTCTTGGGCTTACTGGGGGGCCTCCCTACACCGATAAACTCATCTTT. It codes for CALGLTGGPPYTDKLIF.

J is TRDJ1 and V is TRDV1; the match to TRDD3 covers 9 bases. The CDR3 covers 24 residues. In germline, CDR1 is TSWWSYY, CDR2 QGS. With 4 bases clipped from V and 2 bases from J, the junction kept 32 bases outside the gene matches. CDR3 sequence reads: CALGVYRVLPLITGGHWGTDKLIF. In DNA, the CDR3 is TGTGCTCTTGGGGTATATAGGGTACTGCCCCTTATTACTGGGGGACACTGGGGTACCGATAAACTCATCTTT.

A word on this clone: The junction departs from the called germline gene at one end, perhaps through a read error. Other DNA sequences from this sample encode an identical CDR3 as well. V is TRDV1 and J is TRDJ1, with 9 bases aligning to TRDD3. CDR1 and CDR2 (germline): TSWWSYY, QGS. The CDR3 length is 21 residues. The DNA for the CDR3 is TGTGCTCTTGGGGAACTGGTGCGGGTTAATACTGGGGGACCGTACACCGATAAACTCATCTTC. It encodes CALGELVRVNTGGPYTDKLIF.

This clone was counted only a few times. The rearrangement uses TRDV1 and TRDJ2, with TRDD3 matching 13 bases. V lost 0 bases and J lost 4; bases outside the gene matches: 23. CDR1 and CDR2 from the germline V gene are TSWWSYY and QGS. The CDR3 loop spans 24 amino acids. The CDR3 sequence is CALGELGDPSYSTGGYARTAQLFF. In nucleotides, the CDR3 is TGTGCTCTTGGGGAACTGGGTGATCCTTCCTACAGTACTGGGGGATACGCAAGGACAGCACAACTCTTCTTT.

V is TRDV1 and J is TRDJ1; possibly TRDD3 for D (5 bases). V shed 2 bases and J shed 0 bases, with 19 bases lying between them. CDR3 length: 18 amino acids. In germline, CDR1 is TSWWSYY, CDR2 QGS. The CDR3 bases are TGTGCTCTTGGGGAAATTTCTTGGTTGTGGGGCTACACCGATAAACTCATCTTT. Protein sequence: CALGEISWLWGYTDKLIF.

The chain links TRDV1 to TRDJ1; 8 bases line up with TRDD3. CDR1 TSWWSYY and CDR2 QGS come from the germline V gene. The CDR3 has 15 residues. V lost 6 bases and J lost 0; bases outside the gene matches: 6. The CDR3 loop is CALGAGLGDTDKLIF. The CDR3 region has the DNA TGTGCTCTTGGTGCTGGACTGGGGGACACCGATAAACTCATCTTT.

This chain links TRDV1 with TRDJ1; 12 bases agree with TRDD3. With 0 bases clipped from V and 2 bases from J, the junction kept 16 bases outside the gene matches. Germline CDR1 and CDR2: TSWWSYY and QGS. The CDR3 contains 21 residues. As DNA, the CDR3 is TGTGCTCTTGGGGAACTCTCCGGTACTGGGGGATACAGGAGTAAAACCGATAAACTCATCTTT. Translation: CALGELSGTGGYRSKTDKLIF.

This clone was found a few times. V gene TRDV1 combines with J gene TRDJ1; the D gene is possibly TRDD3 (5 bases). This CDR3 comprises 17 residues. Per the germline V gene, CDR1 is TSWWSYY and CDR2 is QGS. The germline V and J ends were trimmed by 5 bases and 6 bases, with 25 bases remaining between them. The CDR3 region is CALGHSHTTRSNYKLIF. The CDR3 DNA is TGTGCTCTTGGGCATTCCCATACGACACGAAGCAATTATAAACTCATCTTT.

This clone was recorded a few times. The J gene is TRDJ1, the V gene TRDV1; possible D gene TRDD2, 6 bases. Per germline, CDR1 TSWWSYY and CDR2 QGS. The CDR3 is 19 amino acids. V shed 6 bases and J shed 0 bases, with 26 bases lying between them. The CDR3 coding sequence is TGTGCTCTTGGATCATTGCCTTCCCGGAGGCCCCGAAACACCGATAAACTCATCTTT. It codes for CALGSLPSRRPRNTDKLIF.

In its sample, this clone was seen a few times. The chain carries TRDV1 and TRDJ1; D gene uncertain. The CDR3 contains 17 residues. V shed 5 bases and J shed 0 bases, with 19 bases lying between them. In germline, CDR1 is TSWWSYY, CDR2 QGS. The CDR3 bases are TGTGCTCTTGGGAGAAAGAATCCGGGTTTGTACACCGATAAACTCATCTTT. Its protein product is CALGRKNPGLYTDKLIF.

This clone was seen a few times. The chain uses TRDV1 and TRDJ1; perhaps TRDD3 as D (6 bases). CDR3 length equals 20 residues. Germline CDR1 is TSWWSYY and CDR2 is QGS. The V gene lost 3 bases and the J gene lost 1 base, with 27 bases spanning the gap. This CDR3 reads CALGDGRPTAGIVGTDKLIF. The CDR3 DNA reads as TGTGCTCTTGGGGATGGACGCCCTACAGCGGGGATCGTTGGCACCGATAAACTCATCTTT.

This clone was detected a few times. This rearrangement joins TRDV1 to TRDJ1, with D perhaps TRDD2 (5 bases). Trimming removed 4 bases from V and 1 base from J, with 10 bases in between. Germline V CDR1 and CDR2: TSWWSYY, QGS. The CDR3 covers 14 residues. The CDR3 coding sequence is TGTGCTCTTGGGGTTGCTTCCGCCACCGATAAACTCATCTTT. It is translated as CALGVASATDKLIF.

This chain uses TRDV1 with TRDJ1; 13 bases agree with TRDD3. The germline V gene encodes CDR1 TSWWSYY and CDR2 QGS. The CDR3 runs 22 residues. With 4 bases clipped from V and 0 bases from J, the junction kept 20 bases outside the gene matches. CDR3 residues: CALGADYWGIRVGGLYTDKLIF. The DNA of the CDR3 is TGTGCTCTTGGGGCTGATTACTGGGGGATACGCGTAGGAGGGCTTTACACCGATAAACTCATCTTT.

This clone was detected ten times or more. The same CDR3 is also encoded by other DNA sequences in this sample. This sequence joins TRDV2 and TRDJ1; D unclear. The germline gives CDR1 GEAIGNYY, CDR2 EKD. This CDR3 has 10 residues. The V end was cut by 3 bases, the J end by 7 bases, with 5 bases between. The CDR3 DNA reads TGTGCCTGTGACCCCCTTAAACTCATCTTT. Protein sequence: CACDPLKLIF.

This clone was detected only a few times. The chain combines TRDV1 with TRDJ1, with unresolved D. Looked up from germline, CDR1 is TSWWSYY and CDR2 is QGS. The CDR3 runs to 20 residues. With 2 bases removed from V and 1 base from J, the gap between germline ends came to 26 bases. CDR3 sequence (DNA): TGTGCTCTTGGGGAATTACGCCCTCTTAAGACGGGTCCCCTCACCGATAAACTCATCTTT. This translates into CALGELRPLKTGPLTDKLIF.

This chain uses TRDV1 with TRDJ1; the D gene is possibly TRDD3 (6 bases). Trimming pared 3 bases from V and 0 bases from J, leaving 20 bases between. This CDR3 has 18 residues. Germline lookup yields CDR1 TSWWSYY and CDR2 QGS. The DNA for the CDR3 is TGTGCTCTTGGGGATCCCCGAACGCTGGGGTCGAACACCGATAAACTCATCTTT. Its translation: CALGDPRTLGSNTDKLIF.

This chain uses TRDV1 with TRDJ1; the match to TRDD3 covers 13 bases. J lost 7 bases, V lost 2 bases, and 25 bases had no gene match. The CDR3 is 22 amino acids. Germline V gives CDR1 TSWWSYY, CDR2 QGS. The CDR3 DNA reads as TGTGCTCTTGGGGAATTATGCCTTCCTACAACCCAGTACTGGGGGATACGTGGTAAACTCATCTTT. This codes for CALGELCLPTTQYWGIRGKLIF.

This clone occurred a few times. This sequence joins TRDV1 and TRDJ1, with a possible D match to TRDD3 (5 bases). Germline lookup yields CDR1 TSWWSYY and CDR2 QGS. The V end was cut by 0 bases, the J end by 0 bases, with 23 bases between. This CDR3 has 20 amino acids. The CDR3 bases are TGTGCTCTTGGGGAACTTCCCCAGGGGAGGGGTCGACCGTACACCGATAAACTCATCTTT. Residues: CALGELPQGRGRPYTDKLIF.

The genes are TRDV1 and TRDJ1; 9 bases agree with TRDD3. The CDR3 has 17 residues. V was pared by 3 bases and J by 7 bases, with 15 bases of the junction left unmatched. Germline values: CDR1 TSWWSYY, CDR2 QGS. The CDR3 sequence: CALGDHSYAGGFIKLIF. The DNA of the CDR3 is TGTGCTCTTGGGGACCATTCCTACGCTGGGGGATTCATTAAACTCATCTTT.

The rearrangement links TRDV1 to TRDJ1, with TRDD3 matching over 11 bases. The CDR3 is 22 amino acids. Per germline, CDR1 TSWWSYY and CDR2 QGS. V dropped 0 bases and J dropped 0; count of bases not matched to a gene: 18. CDR3 region: CALGELIENCNWGIRYTDKLIF. The CDR3 nucleotides read TGTGCTCTTGGGGAACTAATTGAGAACTGCAACTGGGGGATAAGGTACACCGATAAACTCATCTTT.

This clone was detected only a few times. The rearrangement links TRDV1 to TRDJ1, with TRDD3 matching 7 bases. The CDR3 is 22 residues long. Germline V gene lookup returns CDR1 TSWWSYY and CDR2 QGS. V lost 1 base, J lost 0 bases, and 23 bases stayed unmatched. The CDR3 here is CALGERFLYRSRTGVNTDKLIF. DNA of the CDR3: TGTGCTCTTGGGGAACGATTCCTTTACAGGTCTCGTACTGGGGTTAACACCGATAAACTCATCTTT.

This clone was detected a few times. The rearrangement uses TRDV1 and TRDJ1, with 10 bases identical to TRDD3. The CDR3 spans 18 residues. Germline V lookup: CDR1 TSWWSYY, CDR2 QGS. After removal of 4 bases from V and 2 bases from J, the junction contained 13 bases not matched to a gene. The CDR3 nucleotides read TGTGCTCTTGGGGGACGTGGGGCGTACTGGGGGATTACCGATAAACTCATCTTT. Protein: CALGGRGAYWGITDKLIF.

This clone was detected a few times. V and J are TRDV1 and TRDJ1; 9 positions match TRDD2. Germline values: CDR1 TSWWSYY, CDR2 QGS. Trimming at V came to 3 bases and at J to 0 bases, leaving 20 bases not matched to a gene. The CDR3 loop spans 21 amino acids. CDR3 amino acids: CALGEPAPSYGWDAYTDKLIF. CDR3 nucleotide sequence: TGTGCTCTTGGGGAGCCCGCTCCTTCCTACGGTTGGGATGCGTACACCGATAAACTCATCTTT.

Only a few counts were recorded for this clone. V gene TRDV1 combines with J gene TRDJ1; 7 bases are a match to TRDD3. This CDR3 has 19 amino acids. Germline-derived CDR1 and CDR2 are TSWWSYY and QGS. V shed 2 bases and J 3 bases; nucleotides not matched to a gene: 18. The CDR3, as DNA: TGTGCTCTTGGGGAATTCTCCCAATGTGTGGGGGACGCGGCCGATAAACTCATCTTT. Translating gives CALGEFSQCVGDAADKLIF.

The chain is built from TRDV1 and TRDJ1, with 9 bases fitting TRDD3. This CDR3 contains 19 residues. Germline lookup yields CDR1 TSWWSYY and CDR2 QGS. After removal of 4 bases from V and 0 bases from J, the junction contained 15 bases not matched to a gene. The CDR3: CALGASRTGGHLNTDKLIF. The CDR3, as DNA: TGTGCTCTTGGGGCTTCCCGTACTGGGGGACACCTCAACACCGATAAACTCATCTTT.

The genes are TRDV1 and TRDJ1; 9 bases are a match to TRDD2. Germline CDR1 and CDR2: TSWWSYY and QGS. This CDR3 has 20 amino acids. V gave up 4 bases and J gave up 0 bases; unmatched junction bases: 18. CDR3 in DNA: TGTGCTCTTGGGGCCCTCCTTCCTACTATGTACTGGAGGTACACCGATAAACTCATCTTT. Its translation: CALGALLPTMYWRYTDKLIF.

This rearrangement joins TRDV1 to TRDJ1; 13 nucleotides agree with TRDD3. V dropped 5 bases and J dropped 7; count of bases not matched to a gene: 19. Per the germline V gene, CDR1 is TSWWSYY and CDR2 is QGS. The CDR3 loop spans 19 amino acids. CDR3 nucleotides: TGTGCTCTTGGGTGCCAACCCGTACTGGGGGATACGCGTACGGGTAAACTCATCTTT. Translation: CALGCQPVLGDTRTGKLIF.